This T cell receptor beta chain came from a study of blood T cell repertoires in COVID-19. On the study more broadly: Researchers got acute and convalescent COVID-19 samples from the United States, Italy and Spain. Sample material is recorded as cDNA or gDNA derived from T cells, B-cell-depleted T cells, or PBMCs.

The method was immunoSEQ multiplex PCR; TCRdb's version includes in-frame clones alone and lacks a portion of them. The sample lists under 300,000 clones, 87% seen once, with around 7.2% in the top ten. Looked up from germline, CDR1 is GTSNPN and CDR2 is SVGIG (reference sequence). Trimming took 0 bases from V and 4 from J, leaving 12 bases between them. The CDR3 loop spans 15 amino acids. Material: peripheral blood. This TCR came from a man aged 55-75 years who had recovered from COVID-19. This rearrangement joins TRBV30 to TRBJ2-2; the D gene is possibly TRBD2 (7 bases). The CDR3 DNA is TGTGCCTGGAGTGTACTAGGGGGGGGCACCGGGGAGCTGTTTTTT. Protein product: CAWSVLGGGTGELFF.